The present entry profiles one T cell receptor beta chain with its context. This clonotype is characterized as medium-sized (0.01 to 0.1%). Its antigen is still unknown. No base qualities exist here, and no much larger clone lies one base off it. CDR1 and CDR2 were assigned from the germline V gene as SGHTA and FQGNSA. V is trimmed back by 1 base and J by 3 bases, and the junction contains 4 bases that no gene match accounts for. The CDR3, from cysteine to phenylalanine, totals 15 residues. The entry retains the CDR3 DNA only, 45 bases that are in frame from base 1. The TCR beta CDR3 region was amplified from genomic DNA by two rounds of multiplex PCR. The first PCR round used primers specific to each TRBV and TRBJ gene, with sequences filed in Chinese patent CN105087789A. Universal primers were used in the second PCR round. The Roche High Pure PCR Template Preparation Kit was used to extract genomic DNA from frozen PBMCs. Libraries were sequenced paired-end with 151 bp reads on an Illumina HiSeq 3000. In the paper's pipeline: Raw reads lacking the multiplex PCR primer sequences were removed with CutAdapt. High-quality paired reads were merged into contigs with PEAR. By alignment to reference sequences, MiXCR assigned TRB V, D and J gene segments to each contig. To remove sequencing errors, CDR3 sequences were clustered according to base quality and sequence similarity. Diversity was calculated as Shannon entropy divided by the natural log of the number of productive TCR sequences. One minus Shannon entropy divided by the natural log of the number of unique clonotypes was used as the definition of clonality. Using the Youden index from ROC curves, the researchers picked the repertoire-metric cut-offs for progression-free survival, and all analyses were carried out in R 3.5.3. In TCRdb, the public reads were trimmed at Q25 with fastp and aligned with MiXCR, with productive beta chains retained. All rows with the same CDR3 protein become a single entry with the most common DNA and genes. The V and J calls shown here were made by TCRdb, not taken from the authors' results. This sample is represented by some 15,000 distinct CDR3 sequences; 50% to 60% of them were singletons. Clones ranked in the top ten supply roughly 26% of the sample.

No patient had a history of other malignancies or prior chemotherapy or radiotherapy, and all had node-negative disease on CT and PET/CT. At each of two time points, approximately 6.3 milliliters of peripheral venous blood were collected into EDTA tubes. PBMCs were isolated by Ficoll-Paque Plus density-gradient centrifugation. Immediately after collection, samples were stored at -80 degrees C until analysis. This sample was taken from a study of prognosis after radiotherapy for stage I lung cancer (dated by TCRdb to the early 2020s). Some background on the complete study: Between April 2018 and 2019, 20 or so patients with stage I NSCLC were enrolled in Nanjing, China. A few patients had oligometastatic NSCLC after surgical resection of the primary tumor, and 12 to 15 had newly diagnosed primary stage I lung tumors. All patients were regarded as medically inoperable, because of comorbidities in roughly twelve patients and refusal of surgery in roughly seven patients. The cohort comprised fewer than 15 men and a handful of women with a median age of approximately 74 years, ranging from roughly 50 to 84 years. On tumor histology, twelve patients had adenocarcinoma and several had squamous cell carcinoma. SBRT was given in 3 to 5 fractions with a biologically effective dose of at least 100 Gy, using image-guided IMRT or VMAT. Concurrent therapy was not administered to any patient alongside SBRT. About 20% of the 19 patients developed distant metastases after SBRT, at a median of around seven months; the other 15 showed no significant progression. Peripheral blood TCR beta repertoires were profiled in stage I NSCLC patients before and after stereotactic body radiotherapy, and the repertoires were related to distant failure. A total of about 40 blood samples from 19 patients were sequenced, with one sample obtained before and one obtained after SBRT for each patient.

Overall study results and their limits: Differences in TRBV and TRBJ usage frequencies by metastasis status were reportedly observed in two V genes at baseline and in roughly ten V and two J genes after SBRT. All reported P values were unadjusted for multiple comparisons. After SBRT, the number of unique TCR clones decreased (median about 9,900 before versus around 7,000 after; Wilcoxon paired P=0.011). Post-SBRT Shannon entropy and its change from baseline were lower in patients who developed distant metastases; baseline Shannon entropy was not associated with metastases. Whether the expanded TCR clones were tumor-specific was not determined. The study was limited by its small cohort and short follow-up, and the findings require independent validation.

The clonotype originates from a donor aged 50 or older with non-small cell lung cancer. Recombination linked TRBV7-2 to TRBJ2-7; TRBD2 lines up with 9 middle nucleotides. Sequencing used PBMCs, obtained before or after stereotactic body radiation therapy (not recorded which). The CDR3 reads CASSLDGLASYEQYF. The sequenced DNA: TGTGCCAGCAGCTTAGATGGACTAGCGAGCTACGAGCAGTACTTC.